What follows is one T cell receptor beta chain and its context. The antigen remains undetermined. This entry comes from a study of shared clonotypes between healthy human individuals. Findings of the study overall: The expectation was that sequencing depth would affect clonotype sharing among donors.

In the original processing: Sequence data from immunoSEQ were junction-only and lacked quality scores; consequently, filtering differed. Assay: immunoSEQ multiplex PCR; the TCRdb copy retains only in-frame clones and omits some. D and trimming were read from the DNA, whereas the V and J calls and clone size are those reported in that table. The table lists roughly 1,800,000 clones, about 94% of them singletons. As defined, naive CD8 cells were CD45RO-negative and positively selected for CCR7, with terminally differentiated effector memory CD45RA+ cells excluded. Those who donated were healthy HIV-negative adults, with no recent acute infections or vaccinations reported. This CDR3 has 16 residues. CDR1 is SGHTA, CDR2 FQGNSA, per germline. V shed 1 base, J shed 2 bases, and the junction held 3 bases outside the gene matches.

Sequences were obtained from naive CD8+ T cells sorted from blood. The clonotype was recovered from a young man in good health. V is TRBV7-2 and J is TRBJ1-1, with 11 bases identical to TRBD1. The CDR3: CASSLVGTGGNTEAFF. The CDR3 DNA reads TGTGCCAGCAGCTTAGTTGGGACAGGGGGAAACACTGAAGCTTTCTTT.